This TCR beta chain is drawn from a study of cytomegalovirus exposure and HLA in healthy donors. General study points: Altogether, 164 TCR beta chains were recorded as cytomegalovirus-associated.

Primers for the PCR totalled 60 Vbeta and 13 Jbeta. Method: immunoSEQ multiplex PCR; TCRdb's copy keeps in-frame clones and lacks some. The table shows 150,000 to 200,000 clones, with 65% to 85% occurring only once. Germline CDR1 and CDR2: ENHRY and SYGVKD. The CDR3 is made up of 14 amino acids. The trim removed 6 bases at V and 2 bases at J, leaving 3 bases unmatched. Concerning this clone itself: The antigen is unknown.

The TCR originated in a male donor in good health and CMV-seropositive. What was sequenced was PBMCs. This chain uses TRBV10-3 with TRBJ2-5, with 10 bases identical to TRBD1. CDR3 nucleotide sequence: TGTGCCATCAGCAGGGACAGGGGACAAGAGACCCAGTACTTC. Its translation: CAISRDRGQETQYF.